These 3 T cell receptor beta chains were all obtained from the same sample, sequenced in a study of blood T cell repertoires in COVID-19. Sequencing was performed with immunoSEQ multiplex PCR; in TCRdb, only in-frame clones are kept and a portion is missing. The sample lists about 350,000 clones, about 88% occurring once. The sequenced material came from PBMCs or T cells enriched from blood (not recorded which). Receptors were obtained from a young woman who had recovered from COVID-19.

V gene TRBV18 combines with J gene TRBJ1-2, with 8 bases that match TRBD1. Germline trimming cut 4 bases from V and 5 bases from J; bases unmatched to any gene: 15. The CDR3 consists of 17 residues. Germline CDR1 is KGHSH and CDR2 is LQKENI. The CDR3 loop is CASSLGTGPGRKYGYTF. The CDR3 DNA reads as TGTGCCAGCTCACTGGGGACAGGACCGGGACGGAAGTATGGCTACACCTTC.

This clone was detected once. The chain uses TRBV12-3 or TRBV12-4 and TRBJ1-1; possibly TRBD1 for D (5 bases). This CDR3 has 12 residues. V was clipped by 6 bases and J by 7 bases, with 12 bases between them. The CDR3: CASSNRPREAFF. The CDR3 coding sequence is TGTGCCAGCAGCAACAGGCCCCGTGAAGCTTTCTTT.

The chain links TRBV2 to TRBJ2-5, with D perhaps TRBD2 (6 bases). V was clipped by 6 bases and J by 5 bases, with 16 bases between them. CDR3 length: 14 amino acids. Germline V CDR1 and CDR2: SNHLY, FYNNEI. The CDR3 DNA sequence: TGTGCCAGCAGGCGGACTAAGGTGGGGGAGACCCAGTACTTC. The encoded protein is CASRRTKVGETQYF.